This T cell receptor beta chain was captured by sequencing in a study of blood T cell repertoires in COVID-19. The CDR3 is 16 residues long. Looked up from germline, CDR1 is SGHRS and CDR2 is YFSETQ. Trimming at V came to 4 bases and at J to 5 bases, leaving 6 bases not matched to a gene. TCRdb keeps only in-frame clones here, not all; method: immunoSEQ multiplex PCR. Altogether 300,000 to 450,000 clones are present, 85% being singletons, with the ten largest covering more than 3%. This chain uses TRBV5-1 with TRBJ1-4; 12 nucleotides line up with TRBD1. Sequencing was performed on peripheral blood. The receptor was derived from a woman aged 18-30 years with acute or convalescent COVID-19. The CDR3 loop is CASSPGTGGWNEKLFF. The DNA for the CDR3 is TGCGCCAGCAGCCCCGGGACAGGGGGCTGGAATGAAAAACTGTTTTTT.